The 30 T cell receptor beta chains presented below share a single source sample, sequenced in a study of HIV-infected patients and healthy controls. Around 450 ng RNA was reverse transcribed with alpha and beta constant-region primers. Alpha and beta chain libraries were made separately by chain-specific third strand synthesis with multiplexing indices. A single record per CDR3 protein comes from TCRdb applying MiXCR to the 5' RACE reads. Of about 10,000 distinct CDR3 sequences in the sample, 5.5% to 6% were seen once. Whole blood was used without fractionation, so all unsorted peripheral T cells were included. Sequencing was performed on blood. These receptors were obtained from an adult in good health.

This clonotype has a count of ten or more. The V and J genes are TRBV30 and TRBJ1-1; a possible D gene is TRBD1 (5 bases). CDR3 length: 13 amino acids. The V end was cut by 4 bases, the J end by 7 bases, with 16 bases between. Germline loops: CDR1 GTSNPN, CDR2 SVGIG (reference sequence). For the CDR3, the DNA is TGTGCCTGGACAGGGCAGGAATCCTATGAAGCTTTCTTT. Translating it yields CAWTGQESYEAFF.

This clonotype has ten or more counts. The chain uses TRBV28 and TRBJ2-5; TRBD2 matches at 9 bases. This CDR3 comprises 13 residues. Unmatched junction bases numbered 3, after V lost 7 bases and J lost 3 bases. CDR1 MDHEN and CDR2 SYDVKM come from the germline V gene. As DNA, the CDR3 is TGTGCCAGCACCTTAGCGGGGGAAGAGACCCAGTACTTC. Translation: CASTLAGEETQYF.

Within the sample, this clonotype is medium-sized (0.01 to 0.1%). The J gene is TRBJ2-7, the V gene TRBV30; 10 bases are a match to TRBD1. V was pared by 4 bases and J by 5 bases, with 5 bases of the junction left unmatched. The length of the CDR3 is 13 residues. CDR1 and CDR2 from the germline V gene are GTSNPN and SVGIG (reference sequence). The CDR3 bases are TGTGCCTGGACCGGGACAGGGGAGGACGAGCAGTACTTC. Residues: CAWTGTGEDEQYF.

By sample share, this clonotype is medium-sized. The V gene is TRBV5-5, the J gene TRBJ1-1; D gene ambiguous. Trimming left V 0 bases short and J 6 bases short, with 12 bases between. Germline values: CDR1 SGHKS, CDR2 YYEKEE (reference sequence). The CDR3 runs to 14 residues. CDR3 region: CASSLEQHGAEAFF. CDR3 DNA: TGTGCCAGCAGCTTGGAGCAACACGGAGCTGAAGCTTTCTTT.

In this sample, this clonotype turned up a few times. The chain recombines TRBV12-3 or TRBV12-4 with TRBJ2-3; D not certain. There are 12 residues in the CDR3. Trimming removed 8 bases at V and 6 bases at J, with 12 bases between. The CDR3 protein is CASSFLGDTQYF. CDR3 DNA sequence: TGTGCCAGCTCTTTTCTTGGGGATACGCAGTATTTT.

This clonotype is labeled medium-sized (0.01 to 0.1%). This chain connects TRBV7-2 to TRBJ2-2; D not certain. With 2 bases removed from V and 4 bases from J, the gap between germline ends came to 8 bases. Germline V lookup: CDR1 SGHTA, CDR2 FQGNSA. The CDR3 is made up of 14 amino acids. CDR3 loop: CASSLHPGTGELFF. CDR3 nucleotides: TGTGCCAGCAGCTTACACCCGGGCACCGGGGAGCTGTTTTTT.

This clonotype was observed at least ten times. This chain joins TRBV5-4 and TRBJ2-2; possibly TRBD1 for D (5 bases). V was cut by 4 bases and J by 2 bases, with 15 bases left in between. CDR1 is SGHNT, CDR2 YYREEE, per germline (reference sequence). The length of the CDR3 is 16 residues. The DNA of the CDR3 is TGTGCCAGCAGCAAAGAGATGGACACAAACACCGGGGAGCTGTTTTTT. It specifies CASSKEMDTNTGELFF.

This clonotype was observed many times. The J gene is TRBJ1-6, the V gene TRBV28; D is unclear. The CDR3 has 14 residues. The V end lost 6 bases, the J end lost 11 bases, and 17 bases lay between the germline ends. Per germline, CDR1 MDHEN and CDR2 SYDVKM. CDR3 loop: CASSHDDHLAPLHF. Here the CDR3 DNA reads TGTGCCAGCAGCCATGATGACCACCTCGCACCCCTCCACTTT.

This clonotype is termed medium-sized. The V call is TRBV6-1, the J call TRBJ1-6; no clear D gene. Trimming cost V 2 bases and J 9 bases, with 11 bases left between them. The CDR3 sequence is 14 residues long. Germline CDR1 is MNHNS and CDR2 is SASEGT. The CDR3 loop reads CASSEIRGGSPLHF. The CDR3 coding sequence is TGTGCCAGCAGTGAAATTCGTGGTGGTTCACCCCTCCACTTT.

This clonotype was counted ten times or more. The V and J genes are TRBV12-3 or TRBV12-4 and TRBJ2-1, with a weak D call TRBD1 (6 bases). V was clipped by 5 bases and J by 9 bases, with 17 bases between them. This CDR3 is 14 amino acids long. This CDR3 is CASSLGTPEGEQFF. In DNA form, the CDR3 reads TGTGCCAGCAGTCTCGGGACACCTGAGGGTGAGCAGTTCTTC.

The chain links TRBV6-6 to TRBJ2-1; 8 bases are shared with TRBD2. Per the germline V gene, CDR1 is MNHNY and CDR2 is SVGAGI (reference sequence). CDR3 size: 15 residues. V lost 6 bases and J lost 10; bases outside the gene matches: 14. Here the CDR3 reads CASSKGTRGLGEQFF. The CDR3 nucleotides read TGTGCCAGCAGCAAAGGGACTAGAGGGTTGGGGGAGCAGTTCTTC.

This clonotype is termed medium-sized. The chain joins TRBV6-5 to TRBJ2-3; TRBD2 matches at 7 bases. CDR1 and CDR2 (germline): MNHEY, SVGAGI. The ends lost 11 bases at V and 5 bases at J; junction bases unmatched: 10. CDR3 length equals 13 residues. CDR3 in amino acids: CAAQGGVGDTQYF. CDR3 DNA: TGTGCCGCCCAGGGAGGGGTGGGAGATACGCAGTATTTT.

This clonotype qualifies as medium-sized. The CDR3 DNA follows: TGTGCCAGCAGCCCCACAGCGGGGGGGTTAGGTACGCAGTATTTT. It encodes CASSPTAGGLGTQYF. This chain links TRBV13 with TRBJ2-3; the match to TRBD2 covers 10 bases. CDR3 length: 15 amino acids. CDR1 and CDR2 (germline): PRHDT, FYEKMQ (reference sequence). V gave up 5 bases and J gave up 8 bases; unmatched junction bases: 10. Full variable domain (remainder filled in from reference TRBV13 and TRBJ2-3): AAGVIQSPRHLIKEKRETATLKCYPIPRHDTVYWYQQGPGQDPQFLISFYEKMQSDKGSIPDRFSAQQFSDYHSELNMSSLELGDSALYFCASSPTAGGLGTQYFGPGTRLTVL.

This clonotype was seen more than once but under ten times. This chain links TRBV28 with TRBJ2-7, with D perhaps TRBD2 (6 bases). CDR1 is MDHEN and CDR2 is SYDVKM in the germline V gene. The CDR3 runs to 11 residues. Trimming cost V 8 bases and J 3 bases, with 8 bases left between them. DNA of the CDR3: TGTGCCAGCTACGGGGGCTACGAGCAGTACTTC. This translates into CASYGGYEQYF.

This clonotype qualifies as medium-sized. The chain couples TRBV20-1 to TRBJ1-1; D is perhaps TRBD1 (5 bases). In germline, CDR1 is DFQATT, CDR2 SNEGSKA (reference sequence). Trimming stripped 2 bases from V and 7 bases from J, with 8 bases between. This CDR3 is built from 11 residues. CDR3 loop: CSARKGLEAFF. The CDR3 nucleotides read TGCAGTGCTAGAAAGGGACTTGAAGCTTTCTTT.

This clonotype is classed as medium-sized (0.01 to 0.1%). The rearrangement uses TRBV7-9 and TRBJ2-2; no definite D call. Germline V CDR1 and CDR2: SEHNR, FQNEAQ (reference sequence). Deletions cut 6 bases from V and 4 bases from J, with 15 bases between. The CDR3 spans 15 residues. The CDR3 spells CASSSSRAPTGELFF. In DNA, the CDR3 is TGTGCCAGCAGTTCCAGCCGGGCCCCCACCGGGGAGCTGTTTTTT. The full variable domain, with the rest looked up from reference TRBV7-9 and TRBJ2-2, is DTGVSQNPRHKITKRGQNVTFRCDPISEHNRLYWYRQTLGQGPEFLTYFQNEAQLEKSRLLSDRFSAERPKGSFSTLEIQRTEQGDSAMYLCASSSSRAPTGELFFGEGSRLTVL.

This clonotype came up many times. The chain recombines TRBV7-2 with TRBJ2-3; TRBD2 might be the D (5 bases). Trimming left V 4 bases short and J 14 bases short, with 10 bases between. The length of the CDR3 is 10 residues. CDR1 is SGHTA and CDR2 is FQGNSA in the germline V gene. CDR3 nucleotides: TGTGCCAGCAGCTCCGGAGGTCGGTATTTT. Protein sequence: CASSSGGRYF.

J is TRBJ1-1 and V is TRBV12-3 or TRBV12-4; maybe TRBD1 (5 bases). The CDR3 covers 13 residues. Deletions cut 4 bases from V and 4 bases from J, with 10 bases between. In DNA, the CDR3 is TGTGCCAGCAGTTCTAGGGGTGGCACTGAAGCTTTCTTT. Amino acid sequence: CASSSRGGTEAFF.

This clonotype appeared many times. This sequence joins TRBV25-1 and TRBJ2-7; D might be TRBD2 (5 bases). V lost 3 bases, J lost 7 bases, and 16 bases lay in between. The CDR3 extends over 14 amino acids. CDR1 and CDR2 from the germline V gene are MGHDK and SYGVNS. The CDR3 DNA reads TGTGCCAGCAGTGACGGGGTCGGGGTGAGGGAGCAGTACTTC. It yields the protein CASSDGVGVREQYF.

There are a few counts of this clonotype. The chain is built from TRBV6-6 and TRBJ1-1, with a tentative D call TRBD1 (6 bases). V lost 6 bases and J lost 4, with 18 bases in between. This CDR3 spans 15 amino acids. Germline CDR1 is MNHNY and CDR2 is SVGAGI (reference sequence). Here the CDR3 DNA reads TGTGCCAGCAGACTACAAACAGGGTCGGGCACTGAAGCTTTCTTT. Translated, it gives CASRLQTGSGTEAFF.

By share, this clonotype ranks as medium-sized (0.01 to 0.1%). This chain links TRBV7-2 with TRBJ1-1; weak D call: TRBD1 (6 bases). Germline V CDR1 and CDR2: SGHTA, FQGNSA. Trimming left V 0 bases short and J 0 bases short, with 8 bases between. This CDR3 contains 15 residues. The CDR3: CASSLASGVNTEAFF. CDR3 nucleotide sequence: TGTGCCAGCAGCTTAGCTTCAGGGGTGAACACTGAAGCTTTCTTT.

By sample share, this clonotype is medium-sized. This CDR3 is CASSRTGGRQETQYF. The DNA of the CDR3 is TGTGCCAGCAGCCGTACAGGGGGCCGCCAAGAGACCCAGTACTTC. The gene calls are TRBV7-2 and TRBJ2-5; 9 bases align to TRBD1. CDR1 is SGHTA and CDR2 is FQGNSA in the germline V gene. V trimming: 5 bases; J trimming: 1 base; junction bases outside the gene matches: 5. The CDR3 is 15 amino acids.

This clonotype was counted many times. V and J are TRBV5-1 and TRBJ2-2; 14 bases agree with TRBD2. The CDR3 sequence is 15 residues long. V lost 8 bases to trimming and J lost 7 bases; unmatched junction nucleotides: 7. Germline V gene sequence: CDR1 SGHRS, CDR2 YFSETQ. The CDR3 loop reads CARPGLAGVSGELFF. CDR3 DNA: TGCGCCAGACCGGGACTAGCGGGAGTTAGCGGGGAGCTGTTTTTT.

By share, this clonotype counts as medium-sized (0.01 to 0.1%). This chain connects TRBV20-1 to TRBJ2-3, with D perhaps being TRBD1 or TRBD2 (5 bases each). Germline V gives CDR1 DFQATT, CDR2 SNEGSKA (reference sequence). The V end lost 6 bases, the J end lost 6 bases, and 16 bases lay between the germline ends. The CDR3 is 13 residues long. For the CDR3, the DNA is TGCAGTGCCCAGAGGGACCCTCGGGATACGCAGTATTTT. This codes for CSAQRDPRDTQYF.

V gene TRBV7-9 combines with J gene TRBJ2-1; D possibly corresponds to TRBD2 (5 bases). The V gene lost 4 bases and the J gene lost 3 bases, with 10 bases spanning the gap. CDR1 and CDR2 (germline): SEHNR, FQNEAQ (reference sequence). The CDR3 spans 14 residues. The CDR3 DNA reads as TGTGCCAGCAGCTCATCTGGGAGCTACAATGAGCAGTTCTTC. Translated, it gives CASSSSGSYNEQFF.

The chain has TRBV5-4 and TRBJ1-1; 10 bases align to TRBD1. The V and J ends lost 4 bases and 3 bases, in that order; junction bases with no gene match: 6. The CDR3 loop spans 15 amino acids. The germline V gene has CDR1 SGHNT and CDR2 YYREEE (reference sequence). CDR3 sequence (DNA): TGTGCCAGCAGCCGTCCTGGACAGGGGGACACTGAAGCTTTCTTT. It is translated as CASSRPGQGDTEAFF.

This clonotype is judged medium-sized (0.01 to 0.1%). The V gene is TRBV29-1, the J gene TRBJ2-3; D may be TRBD1 (5 bases). Germline V CDR1 and CDR2: SQVTM, ANQGSEA. This CDR3 spans 14 amino acids. The V and J ends lost 6 bases and 4 bases respectively, with 17 bases between them. The CDR3 DNA reads TGCAGCGTCCGGCCAGGGTACAGTTCAGATACGCAGTATTTT. Protein product: CSVRPGYSSDTQYF.

By share, this clonotype counts as medium-sized. The V and J genes are TRBV2 and TRBJ1-1; no definite D call. The CDR3 has 13 residues. Germline loops: CDR1 SNHLY, CDR2 FYNNEI. Trimming took 6 bases from V and 7 from J, leaving 15 bases between them. In DNA form, the CDR3 reads TGTGCCAGCAGCGGGATGGAGAGTATTGAAGCTTTCTTT. This translates into CASSGMESIEAFF.

In its sample, this clonotype is medium-sized. This chain links TRBV12-5 with TRBJ1-2; D remains ambiguous. V gave up 6 bases and J gave up 8 bases, with 16 bases separating them. This CDR3 region has 13 residues. CDR1 is LGHNT, CDR2 FRNRAP, per germline. CDR3 protein: CASGLDGPRGYTF. The CDR3 nucleotides read TGTGCTAGTGGCCTAGACGGGCCTCGAGGCTACACCTTC.

This clonotype is medium-sized (0.01 to 0.1%). The chain couples TRBV6-6 to TRBJ1-4; 7 bases agree with TRBD1. Trimming took 9 bases from V and 5 from J; bases not matched to a gene: 9. CDR1 is MNHNY and CDR2 is SVGAGI in the germline V gene (reference sequence). There are 14 residues in the CDR3. CDR3 protein: CASKSGTANEKLFF. CDR3 DNA sequence: TGTGCCAGTAAATCCGGGACAGCAAATGAAAAACTGTTTTTT.